This T cell receptor beta chain was documented in a study of Tregs in tolerant kidney transplant recipients. This table comes from immunoSEQ multiplex PCR, and its TCRdb copy is limited to in-frame clones, with some not included. Among around 43,000 clones listed, less than 95% were seen once. The sequencing input was Tregs from blood. The receptor comes from a human donor in good health.

CDR3 DNA sequence: TGTGCCAGCAGTGAAGGGGGTATTAGGACCGGGGAGCTGTTTTTT. This gives the protein CASSEGGIRTGELFF. The chain joins TRBV6-1 to TRBJ2-2; no definite D call. This CDR3 spans 15 amino acids. The germline V gene encodes CDR1 MNHNS and CDR2 SASEGT. Trimming stripped 1 base from V and 5 bases from J, with 11 bases between.